This T cell receptor beta chain stems from a study of blood T cell repertoires in COVID-19. Authors' processing steps: Reference gene primer amplification in the assay estimated nucleated cell counts. TCRdb's copy holds only in-frame clones and misses some; the assay was immunoSEQ multiplex PCR. The V and J calls and the clone size are those of that table, but D and trimming were determined from the DNA. The sample contains roughly 290,000 clones, about nine tenths of which appear only once. Allocation to cohorts depended on clinical history reported by the participants. This CDR3 region has 13 residues. The germline gives CDR1 LGHDT, CDR2 YNNKEL (reference sequence). V was pared by 2 bases and J by 6 bases, with 8 bases between.

This chain uses TRBV3-1 (or the pseudogene TRBV3-2) with TRBJ1-5, with D maybe TRBD1 (5 bases). The receptor was derived from a middle-aged woman who had recovered from COVID-19. Sequenced: PBMCs or T cells enriched from blood (not recorded which). Here the CDR3 reads CASSQQGFQPQHF. CDR3 nucleotides: TGTGCCAGCAGCCAACAGGGATTTCAGCCCCAGCATTTT.